This T cell receptor beta chain was sequenced for a study of OX40 agonist ivuxolimab in advanced cancers. Study-level information: The patients got ivuxolimab, which is an agonistic anti-OX40 (CD134) antibody. A partial response was reached by three patients: one with hepatocellular carcinoma and two with cutaneous melanoma. General observations from the study: Expanded peripheral T cells had an undetermined antigen specificity.

Profiled with immunoSEQ multiplex PCR; TCRdb holds only in-frame clones, not every one. The sample holds about 50,000 clones, roughly 80% seen once. This CDR3 contains 17 residues. Per the germline V gene, CDR1 is SNHLY and CDR2 is FYNNEI. Trimming left V 0 bases short and J 6 bases short, with 21 bases between. Of note for this clone: As yet, its antigen is unknown.

This TCR came from an adult with an advanced solid tumor such as melanoma, head and neck, liver or kidney cancer. V gene TRBV2 combines with J gene TRBJ2-7, with D perhaps matching TRBD2 (7 bases). This specimen consisted of CD4+ or CD8+ T cells sorted from blood, obtained in a trial of the OX40 agonist ivuxolimab. The CDR3 spells CASSEARAGAGSSEQYF. For the CDR3, the DNA is TGTGCCAGCAGTGAAGCCCGTGCGGGGGCCGGGTCGAGCGAGCAGTACTTC. Using reference TRBV2 and TRBJ2-7 for the parts outside the CDR3, the full variable domain is EPEVTQTPSHQVTQMGQEVILRCVPISNHLYFYWYRQILGQKVEFLVSFYNNEISEKSEIFDDQFSVERPDGSNFTLKIRSTKLEDSAMYFCASSEARAGAGSSEQYFGPGTRLTVT.